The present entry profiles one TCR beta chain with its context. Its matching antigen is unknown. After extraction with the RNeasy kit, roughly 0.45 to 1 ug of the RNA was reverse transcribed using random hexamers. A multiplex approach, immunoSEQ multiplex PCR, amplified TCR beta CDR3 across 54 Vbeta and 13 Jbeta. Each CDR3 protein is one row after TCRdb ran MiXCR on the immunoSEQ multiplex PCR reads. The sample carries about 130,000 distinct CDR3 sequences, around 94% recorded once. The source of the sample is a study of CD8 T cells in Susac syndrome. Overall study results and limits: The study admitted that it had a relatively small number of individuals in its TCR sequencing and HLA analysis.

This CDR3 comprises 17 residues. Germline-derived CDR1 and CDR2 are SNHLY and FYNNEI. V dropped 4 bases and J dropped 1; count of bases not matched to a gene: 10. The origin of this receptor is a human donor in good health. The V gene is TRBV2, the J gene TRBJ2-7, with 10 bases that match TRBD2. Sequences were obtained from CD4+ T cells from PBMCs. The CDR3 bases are TGTGCCAGCAGTGGTTTGAGCGGGAGGGGGCTTTCCTACGAGCAGTACTTC. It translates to CASSGLSGRGLSYEQYF.